The 31 T cell receptor beta chains listed next were all sequenced from one sample in a study of CD8 T cells in Susac syndrome. It was with random hexamers that about 0.45 to 1 ug RNA was reverse transcribed. TCRdb reprocessed the immunoSEQ multiplex PCR reads via MiXCR and lists one record per CDR3 protein. The sample shows a few hundred thousand distinct CDR3 sequences, around 93% of them seen only once. The sequencing sample was made of CD4+ T cells from PBMCs. The source of these receptors is a human donor with multiple sclerosis.

V usage is TRBV3-1 and J usage is TRBJ1-6; tentatively, D is TRBD1 (6 bases). The V and J ends lost 4 bases and 8 bases respectively, with 15 bases between them. The CDR3 loop spans 15 amino acids. Germline loops: CDR1 LGHDT, CDR2 YNNKEL (reference sequence). This CDR3 reads CASSPRQGTDSPLHF. The CDR3 DNA sequence: TGTGCCAGCAGCCCGCGTCAGGGGACGGATTCACCCCTCCACTTT.

The chain joins TRBV19 to TRBJ1-5, with unresolved D. With 3 bases removed from V and 3 bases from J, the gap between germline ends came to 6 bases. The CDR3 spans 13 residues. Germline CDR1 and CDR2: LNHDA and SQIVND (reference sequence). This chain's CDR3 is CASSITDNQPQHF. CDR3 DNA: TGTGCCAGTAGTATCACAGACAATCAGCCCCAGCATTTT.

J is TRBJ2-7 and V is TRBV27; D gene uncertain. V was pared by 8 bases and J by 0 bases, with 17 bases between. CDR3 size: 15 residues. Germline CDR1 and CDR2: MNHEY and SMNVEV (reference sequence). CDR3 sequence (DNA): TGTGCCAGCGCCTCCCATAAGGACCTCTCCTACGAGCAGTACTTC. This sequence encodes CASASHKDLSYEQYF.

The V and J genes are TRBV10-3 and TRBJ2-7, with D unclear. Germline-derived CDR1 and CDR2 are ENHRY and SYGVKD. The CDR3 contains 14 residues. V was clipped by 2 bases and J by 2 bases, with 10 bases between them. The CDR3 loop reads CAISEAGSTYEQYF. The CDR3 nucleotides are TGTGCCATCAGTGAGGCCGGCTCAACCTACGAGCAGTACTTC.

CDR3 region: CSATGLAGVQDTQYF. In DNA form, the CDR3 reads TGCAGTGCCACCGGACTAGCGGGGGTCCAGGATACGCAGTATTTT. This rearrangement joins TRBV20-1 to TRBJ2-3; 13 nucleotides line up with TRBD2. The CDR3 length is 15 residues. Per the germline V gene, CDR1 is DFQATT and CDR2 is SNEGSKA (reference sequence). V trimming: 6 bases; J trimming: 6 bases; junction bases outside the gene matches: 9.

This chain links TRBV24-1 with TRBJ2-2; a possible D gene is TRBD1 (6 bases). The germline gives CDR1 KGHDR, CDR2 SFDVKD. V lost 3 bases, J lost 3 bases, and 10 bases lay in between. This CDR3 has 15 residues. The CDR3: CATSDPTGYTGELFF. CDR3 in DNA: TGTGCCACCAGTGATCCCACAGGGTACACCGGGGAGCTGTTTTTT.

The J gene is TRBJ2-5, the V gene TRBV29-1; D gene unclear. CDR1 is SQVTM and CDR2 is ANQGSEA in the germline V gene. The CDR3 totals 16 residues. Trimming took off 5 bases at V and 0 bases at J, with 19 bases between the two ends. In DNA, the CDR3 is TGCAGCGTTCTTAAAGTGGGCACTAAGTACCAAGAGACCCAGTACTTC. It yields the protein CSVLKVGTKYQETQYF.

The rearrangement links TRBV9 to TRBJ2-1; 9 positions match TRBD2. J lost 5 bases, V lost 0 bases, and 3 bases had no gene match. The CDR3 runs to 15 residues. CDR1 SGDLS and CDR2 YYNGEE come from the germline V gene. This CDR3 is CASSVVGGGDNEQFF. CDR3 sequence (DNA): TGTGCCAGCAGCGTAGTGGGCGGGGGGGACAATGAGCAGTTCTTC.

CDR3 DNA: TGTGCCAGCAGCTTGGTCCAGGGGATGAACACTGAAGCTTTCTTT. It specifies CASSLVQGMNTEAFF. The rearrangement joins TRBV5-6 to TRBJ1-1; D possibly corresponds to TRBD1 (6 bases). Germline V gene lookup returns CDR1 SGHDT and CDR2 YYEEEE. V was clipped by 0 bases and J by 0 bases, with 9 bases between them. The CDR3 is 15 amino acids.

J is TRBJ2-5 and V is TRBV29-1, with D unclear. CDR1 is SQVTM and CDR2 is ANQGSEA in the germline V gene. The CDR3 has 11 amino acids. The V end was cut by 7 bases, the J end by 5 bases, with 11 bases between. The CDR3 sequence is CSARLFETQYF. DNA for the CDR3: TGCAGCGCCCGATTGTTTGAGACCCAGTACTTC.

The chain combines TRBV6-6 with TRBJ1-2; TRBD1 is a possible D gene (5 bases). V was shortened by 2 bases and J by 8 bases, with 9 bases between the two germline ends. The CDR3 extends over 12 amino acids. CDR1 is MNHNY, CDR2 SVGAGI, per germline (reference sequence). CDR3 nucleotides: TGTGCCAGCAGTTACCCAGGGATAGGCTACACCTTC. This sequence encodes CASSYPGIGYTF.

V and J are TRBV20-1 and TRBJ2-1, with a tentative D call TRBD2 (5 bases). CDR3 size: 14 residues. Germline-derived CDR1 and CDR2 are DFQATT and SNEGSKA (reference sequence). V lost 1 base, J lost 0 bases, and 7 bases lay in between. The CDR3 region has the DNA TGCAGTGCTAGAGCGGGGAGCTCCTACAATGAGCAGTTCTTC. Its translation: CSARAGSSYNEQFF.

This clonotype was counted a single time. This chain links TRBV12-3 or TRBV12-4 with TRBJ2-1; TRBD2 matches at 8 bases. The CDR3 covers 16 residues. The V segment lost 5 bases and the J segment 6 bases; nucleotides outside the gene matches: 12. CDR3 sequence: CASSPGGRGDLNEQFF. The CDR3 DNA follows: TGTGCCAGCAGTCCGGGAGGGCGGGGGGACCTCAATGAGCAGTTCTTC.

The chain recombines TRBV29-1 with TRBJ1-2; D might be TRBD1 (5 bases). The V gene's germline CDR1 is SQVTM and CDR2 ANQGSEA. V was trimmed by 1 base and J by 4 bases, leaving 13 bases between them. CDR3 length: 14 amino acids. CDR3 nucleotides: TGCAGCGTTGAAGTACAGGCCCCTCTCTATGGCTACACCTTC. This sequence encodes CSVEVQAPLYGYTF.

In DNA form, the CDR3 reads TGCAGCGTTGAGGCGACCGGGACGACCCCGGGAAAACTGTTTTTT. Translating gives CSVEATGTTPGKLFF. The chain employs TRBV29-1 and TRBJ1-4, with D possibly TRBD1 on 5 matching bases. Trimming stripped 3 bases from V and 10 bases from J, with 21 bases between. The germline gives CDR1 SQVTM, CDR2 ANQGSEA. This CDR3 comprises 15 residues.

This clonotype came up once. The V gene is TRBV27, the J gene TRBJ1-1; the D is unclear. The V end lost 5 bases, the J end lost 0 bases, and 13 bases lay between the germline ends. This CDR3 spans 15 amino acids. Germline V lookup: CDR1 MNHEY, CDR2 SMNVEV (reference sequence). The CDR3 here is CASSPLPGMNTEAFF. The CDR3 bases are TGTGCCAGCAGTCCTTTACCGGGGATGAACACTGAAGCTTTCTTT.

This clonotype has just a few counts. The V call is TRBV5-4, the J call TRBJ2-1; D uncertain. The CDR3 is made up of 12 amino acids. Germline values: CDR1 SGHNT, CDR2 YYREEE (reference sequence). Trimming pared 0 bases from V and 6 bases from J, leaving 4 bases between. CDR3 sequence (DNA): TGTGCCAGCAGCTTGGATTCCAATGAGCAGTTCTTC. Its protein is CASSLDSNEQFF.

A single count supports this clonotype. The V call is TRBV5-1, the J call TRBJ2-5, with a possible D match to TRBD2 (5 bases). This CDR3 comprises 13 residues. Germline V lookup: CDR1 SGHRS, CDR2 YFSETQ. Deletions cut 2 bases from V and 3 bases from J, with 8 bases between. CDR3 in DNA: TGCGCCAGCAGCTTACGGACTGAAGAGACCCAGTACTTC. Its translation: CASSLRTEETQYF.

J is TRBJ1-6 and V is TRBV5-4; 11 bases fit TRBD1. Germline V lookup: CDR1 SGHNT, CDR2 YYREEE (reference sequence). The J segment lost 8 bases and the V segment lost 4 bases, leaving 5 bases of the junction unmatched. The CDR3 runs to 15 residues. CDR3: CASSRADRGHSPLHF. The CDR3 nucleotides are TGTGCCAGCAGCAGGGCGGACAGGGGGCATTCACCCCTCCACTTT. Full variable domain (outside the CDR3, taken from reference TRBV5-4 and TRBJ1-6): ETGVTQSPTHLIKTRGQQVTLRCSSQSGHNTVSWYQQALGQGPQFIFQYYREEENGRGNFPPRFSGLQFPNYSSELNVNALELDDSALYLCASSRADRGHSPLHFGNGTRLTVT.

V is TRBV3-1 and J is TRBJ2-3, with 10 bases fitting TRBD1. Unmatched junction bases numbered 8, after V lost 5 bases and J lost 3 bases. The CDR3 extends over 16 amino acids. Looked up from germline, CDR1 is LGHDT and CDR2 is YNNKEL (reference sequence). Here the CDR3 DNA reads TGTGCCAGCAGCGAAGGGACAGGGGCCTGGACAGATACGCAGTATTTT. It yields the protein CASSEGTGAWTDTQYF.

The rearrangement joins TRBV3-1 to TRBJ2-1; D perhaps matches TRBD1 (6 bases). Germline CDR1 reads LGHDT; CDR2 reads YNNKEL (reference sequence). The length of the CDR3 is 14 residues. V lost 0 bases, J lost 9 bases, and 12 bases lay in between. CDR3 loop: CASSQEDRLGEQFF. The CDR3 DNA reads TGTGCCAGCAGCCAAGAAGACAGGTTGGGTGAGCAGTTCTTC.

The rearrangement uses TRBV30 and TRBJ1-5; TRBD1 aligns across 7 bases. The CDR3 spans 13 residues. Germline V gene data show CDR1 as GTSNPN and CDR2 as SVGIG (reference sequence). The V and J ends lost 2 bases and 9 bases, in that order; junction bases with no gene match: 7. Written as DNA, the CDR3 is TGTGCCTGGAGTACTCAGGGGGGTCGGCCCCAGCATTTT. It is translated as CAWSTQGGRPQHF. The full variable domain, with the rest looked up from reference TRBV30 and TRBJ1-5, is SQTIHQWPATLVQPVGSPLSLECTVEGTSNPNLYWYRQAAGRGLQLLFYSVGIGQISSEVPQNLSASRPQDRQFILSSKKLLLSDSGFYLCAWSTQGGRPQHFGDGTRLSIL.

J is TRBJ1-6 and V is TRBV19; a weak D match, TRBD1 (6 bases). Per the germline V gene, CDR1 is LNHDA and CDR2 is SQIVND (reference sequence). The CDR3 contains 14 residues. Trimming took off 6 bases at V and 5 bases at J, with 11 bases between the two ends. The CDR3 DNA sequence: TGTGCCAGTAGCCCAGGGGCGGATAATTCACCCCTCCACTTT. This translates into CASSPGADNSPLHF. Supplemented by reference TRBV19 and TRBJ1-6, the full variable domain reads DGGITQSPKYLFRKEGQNVTLSCEQNLNHDAMYWYRQDPGQGLRLIYYSQIVNDFQKGDIAEGYSVSREKKESFPLTVTSAQKNPTAFYLCASSPGADNSPLHFGNGTRLTVT.

V and J are TRBV30 and TRBJ2-3; 8 nucleotides agree with TRBD1. Germline trimming cut 1 base from V and 2 bases from J; bases unmatched to any gene: 5. The CDR3 has 15 amino acids. CDR1 is GTSNPN, CDR2 SVGIG, per germline (reference sequence). The CDR3: CAWSAGTGDTDTQYF. The DNA for the CDR3 is TGTGCCTGGAGTGCCGGGACAGGAGACACAGATACGCAGTATTTT.

This clonotype showed up just once. The rearrangement joins TRBV19 to TRBJ2-7, with no clear D. Germline assignment: CDR1 LNHDA and CDR2 SQIVND (reference sequence). The V gene lost 3 bases and the J gene lost 2 bases, with 11 bases spanning the gap. This CDR3 is 14 amino acids long. In DNA form, the CDR3 reads TGTGCCAGTAGTATTGAAAACAGCGCCTACGAGCAGTACTTC. It encodes CASSIENSAYEQYF.

The chain employs TRBV20-1 and TRBJ1-5; D is perhaps TRBD1 (6 bases). This CDR3 contains 15 residues. The V end was cut by 3 bases, the J end by 6 bases, with 18 bases between. CDR1 and CDR2 (germline): DFQATT, SNEGSKA (reference sequence). DNA of the CDR3: TGCAGTGCTAGGGGGGGCAGGGGTGATAGTCAGCCCCAGCATTTT. Translating it yields CSARGGRGDSQPQHF.

The V call is TRBV5-8, the J call TRBJ2-5; TRBD2 matches 8 bases. Germline trimming cut 5 bases from V and 5 bases from J; bases unmatched to any gene: 14. Germline assignment: CDR1 SGHTS and CDR2 YDEGEE. The CDR3 is 16 residues long. The CDR3 sequence: CASRSGAGGAGETQYF. The CDR3, as DNA: TGTGCCAGCAGATCGGGGGCCGGGGGGGCTGGCGAGACCCAGTACTTC.

The chain recombines TRBV20-1 with TRBJ2-5, with 8 bases fitting TRBD1. Germline CDR1 DFQATT, CDR2 SNEGSKA (reference sequence). J was trimmed by 5 bases and V by 4 bases; bases with no gene match: 15. The CDR3 runs to 16 residues. CDR3 residues: CSAITKQGDRVETQYF. Here the CDR3 DNA reads TGCAGTGCTATTACCAAACAGGGGGATCGGGTTGAGACCCAGTACTTC.

The chain recombines TRBV29-1 with TRBJ1-2; TRBD1 matches at 8 bases. Germline-derived CDR1 and CDR2 are SQVTM and ANQGSEA. Trimming cost V 5 bases and J 0 bases; bases outside gene matches: 11. The CDR3 covers 16 residues. CDR3 bases: TGCAGCGTTCCAAGACAGGGGCTTAGTCCTAACTATGGCTACACCTTC. Translation gives CSVPRQGLSPNYGYTF.

The genes are TRBV5-1 and TRBJ2-5; TRBD1 aligns across 7 bases. In germline, CDR1 is SGHRS, CDR2 YFSETQ. Unmatched junction bases numbered 6, after V lost 0 bases and J lost 1 base. This CDR3 comprises 16 residues. The CDR3 nucleotides read TGCGCCAGCAGCTTGGGCCCGGGACAGACCCAAGAGACCCAGTACTTC. Its translation: CASSLGPGQTQETQYF. The full variable domain, rest sourced from reference TRBV5-1 and TRBJ2-5, is KAGVTQTPRYLIKTRGQQVTLSCSPISGHRSVSWYQQTPGQGLQFLFEYFSETQRNKGNFPGRFSGRQFSNSRSEMNVSTLELGDSALYLCASSLGPGQTQETQYFGPGTRLLVL.

The rearrangement joins TRBV25-1 to TRBJ2-5; no clear D gene. CDR3 length equals 13 residues. The germline V gene has CDR1 MGHDK and CDR2 SYGVNS. Trimming removed 5 bases from V and 7 bases from J, with 14 bases in between. CDR3 nucleotide sequence: TGTGCCAGCAGTCCGTCGGGCGTTAGGACCCAGTACTTC. Translated: CASSPSGVRTQYF.